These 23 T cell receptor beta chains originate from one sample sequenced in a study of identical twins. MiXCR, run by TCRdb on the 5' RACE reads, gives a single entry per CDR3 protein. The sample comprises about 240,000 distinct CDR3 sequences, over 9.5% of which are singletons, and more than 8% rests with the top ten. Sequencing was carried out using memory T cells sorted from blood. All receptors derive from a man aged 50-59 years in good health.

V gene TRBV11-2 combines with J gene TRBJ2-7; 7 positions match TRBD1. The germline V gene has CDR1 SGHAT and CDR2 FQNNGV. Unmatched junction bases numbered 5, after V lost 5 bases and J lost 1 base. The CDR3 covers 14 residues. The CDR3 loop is CASSLRDRSYEQYF. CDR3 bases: TGTGCCAGCAGCCTTCGGGACAGATCCTACGAGCAGTACTTC.

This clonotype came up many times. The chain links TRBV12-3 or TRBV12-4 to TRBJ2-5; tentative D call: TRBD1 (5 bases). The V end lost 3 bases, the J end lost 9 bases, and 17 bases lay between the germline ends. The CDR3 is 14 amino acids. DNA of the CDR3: TGTGCCAGCAGTTTCAACGGCAGGGCGAATGCCCAGTACTTC. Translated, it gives CASSFNGRANAQYF.

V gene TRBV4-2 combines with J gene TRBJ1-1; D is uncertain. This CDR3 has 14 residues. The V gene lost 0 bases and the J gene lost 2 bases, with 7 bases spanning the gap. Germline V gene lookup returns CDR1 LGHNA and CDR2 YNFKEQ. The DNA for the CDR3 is TGTGCCAGCAGCCAAGATAAGAGAAACACTGAAGCTTTCTTT. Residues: CASSQDKRNTEAFF.

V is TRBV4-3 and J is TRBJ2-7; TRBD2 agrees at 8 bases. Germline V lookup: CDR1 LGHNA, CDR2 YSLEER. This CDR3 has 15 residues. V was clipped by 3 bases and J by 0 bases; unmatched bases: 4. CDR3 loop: CASSHSGRASYEQYF. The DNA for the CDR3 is TGCGCCAGCAGCCACTCCGGGAGGGCCTCCTACGAGCAGTACTTC.

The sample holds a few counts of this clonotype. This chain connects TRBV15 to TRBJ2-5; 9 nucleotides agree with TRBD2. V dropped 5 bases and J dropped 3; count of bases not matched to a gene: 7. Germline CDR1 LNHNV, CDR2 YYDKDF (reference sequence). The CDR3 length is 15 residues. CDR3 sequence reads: CATSGRTSAKETQYF. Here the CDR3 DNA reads TGTGCCACCAGCGGAAGGACTAGCGCTAAAGAGACCCAGTACTTC.

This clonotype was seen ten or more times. Here the CDR3 reads CASSRQLTETQYF. CDR3 bases: TGCGCCAGCAGTAGACAGTTGACAGAGACCCAGTACTTC. The chain couples TRBV5-1 to TRBJ2-5, with a possible D match to TRBD1 (5 bases). Germline-derived CDR1 and CDR2 are SGHRS and YFSETQ. The CDR3 spans 13 residues. The V end was cut by 5 bases, the J end by 4 bases, with 12 bases between.

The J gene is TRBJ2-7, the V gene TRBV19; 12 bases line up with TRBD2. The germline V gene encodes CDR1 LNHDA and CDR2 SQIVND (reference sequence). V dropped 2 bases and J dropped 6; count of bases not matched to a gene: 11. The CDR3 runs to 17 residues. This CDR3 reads CASSIQGRLAGAGEQYF. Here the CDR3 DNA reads TGTGCCAGTAGTATACAGGGACGACTAGCGGGAGCTGGCGAGCAGTACTTC.

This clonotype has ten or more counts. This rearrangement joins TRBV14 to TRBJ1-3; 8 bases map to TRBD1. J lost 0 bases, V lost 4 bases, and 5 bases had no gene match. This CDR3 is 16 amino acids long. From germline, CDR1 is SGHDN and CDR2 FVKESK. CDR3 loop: CASSRITGGSGNTIYF. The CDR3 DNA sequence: TGTGCCAGCAGCCGGATTACAGGGGGCTCTGGAAACACCATATATTTT.

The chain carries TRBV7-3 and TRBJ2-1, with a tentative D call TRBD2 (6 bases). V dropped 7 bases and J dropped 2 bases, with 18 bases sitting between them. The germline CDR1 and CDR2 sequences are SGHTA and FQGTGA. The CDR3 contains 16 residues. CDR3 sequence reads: CASTTSPGVPYNEQFF. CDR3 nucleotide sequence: TGTGCCAGCACCACCTCACCGGGGGTCCCCTACAATGAGCAGTTCTTC.

CDR3 sequence: CATSGGDPLEQYF. The CDR3 nucleotides read TGTGCCACCAGCGGTGGGGACCCACTCGAGCAGTACTTC. This chain joins TRBV15 and TRBJ2-7; possibly TRBD1 or TRBD2 for D (5 bases each). V lost 5 bases, J lost 6 bases, and 14 bases lay in between. CDR3 length: 13 residues. Germline loops: CDR1 LNHNV, CDR2 YYDKDF (reference sequence).

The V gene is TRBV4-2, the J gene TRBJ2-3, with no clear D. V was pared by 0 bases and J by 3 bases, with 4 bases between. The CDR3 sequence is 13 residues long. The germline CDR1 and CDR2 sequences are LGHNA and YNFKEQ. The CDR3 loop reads CASSQDWTDTQYF. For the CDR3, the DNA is TGTGCCAGCAGCCAAGATTGGACAGATACGCAGTATTTT.

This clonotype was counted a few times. The CDR3 DNA sequence: TGTGCCAGCAGCTTGAATTTAATAACTAGTTACAATGAGCAGTTCTTC. It yields the protein CASSLNLITSYNEQFF. The rearrangement links TRBV14 to TRBJ2-1; a possible D gene is TRBD2 (5 bases). Germline CDR1 reads SGHDN; CDR2 reads FVKESK. The CDR3 contains 16 residues. With 5 bases removed from V and 4 bases from J, the gap between germline ends came to 18 bases. Using reference TRBV14 and TRBJ2-1 for the parts outside the CDR3, the full variable domain is EAGVTQFPSHSVIEKGQTVTLRCDPISGHDNLYWYRRVMGKEIKFLLHFVKESKQDESGMPNNRFLAERTGGTYSTLKVQPAELEDSGVYFCASSLNLITSYNEQFFGPGTRLTVL.

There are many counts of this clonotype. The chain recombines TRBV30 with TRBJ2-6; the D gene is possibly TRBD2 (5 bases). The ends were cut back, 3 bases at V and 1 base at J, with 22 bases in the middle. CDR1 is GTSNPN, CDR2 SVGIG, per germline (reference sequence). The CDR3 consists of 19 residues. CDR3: CAWREEGVVRLSGANVLTF. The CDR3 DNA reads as TGTGCCTGGAGGGAAGAGGGAGTTGTTAGACTTTCTGGGGCCAACGTCCTGACTTTC.

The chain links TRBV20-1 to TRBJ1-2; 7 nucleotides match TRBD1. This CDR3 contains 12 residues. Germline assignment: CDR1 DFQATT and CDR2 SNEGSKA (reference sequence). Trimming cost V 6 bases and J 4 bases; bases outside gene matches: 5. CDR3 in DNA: TGCAGTGCCGCGACAGGGAGCTATGGCTACACCTTC. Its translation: CSAATGSYGYTF.

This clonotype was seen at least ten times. CDR3 in DNA: TGTGCCAGCACCCTTGGACGCGACAGGGGGCATAATGAGCAGTTCTTC. Translated: CASTLGRDRGHNEQFF. The chain is built from TRBV12-3 or TRBV12-4 and TRBJ2-1; 10 bases agree with TRBD1. The CDR3 covers 16 residues. V lost 7 bases and J lost 7; bases outside the gene matches: 13.

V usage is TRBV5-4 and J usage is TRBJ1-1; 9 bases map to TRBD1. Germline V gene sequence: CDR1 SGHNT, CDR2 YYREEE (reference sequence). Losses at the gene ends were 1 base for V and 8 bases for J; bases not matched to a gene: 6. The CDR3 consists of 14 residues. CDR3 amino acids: CASSLPGQGTEAFF. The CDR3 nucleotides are TGTGCCAGCAGCTTGCCTGGACAGGGGACGGAAGCTTTCTTT.

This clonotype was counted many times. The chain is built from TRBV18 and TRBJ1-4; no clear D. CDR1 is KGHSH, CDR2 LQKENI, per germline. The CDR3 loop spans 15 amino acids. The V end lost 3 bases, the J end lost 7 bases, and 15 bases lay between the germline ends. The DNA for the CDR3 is TGTGCCAGCTCACCTGAGATCCTCCGGGGTGAAAAACTGTTTTTT. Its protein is CASSPEILRGEKLFF.

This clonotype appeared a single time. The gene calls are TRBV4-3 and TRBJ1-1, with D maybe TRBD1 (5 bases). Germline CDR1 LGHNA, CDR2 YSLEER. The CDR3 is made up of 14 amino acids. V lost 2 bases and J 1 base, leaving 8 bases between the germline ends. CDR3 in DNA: TGCGCCAGCAGCCAACGGGGCAGGAACACTGAAGCTTTCTTT. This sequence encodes CASSQRGRNTEAFF.

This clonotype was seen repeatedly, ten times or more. The CDR3 is CASSLGLAGNYEQYF. The CDR3, as DNA: TGCGCCAGCAGCTTGGGATTAGCGGGAAACTACGAGCAGTACTTC. This chain connects TRBV5-1 to TRBJ2-7; 8 bases fit TRBD2. Trimming cost V 0 bases and J 3 bases; bases outside gene matches: 5. The CDR3 covers 15 residues. Per germline, CDR1 SGHRS and CDR2 YFSETQ.

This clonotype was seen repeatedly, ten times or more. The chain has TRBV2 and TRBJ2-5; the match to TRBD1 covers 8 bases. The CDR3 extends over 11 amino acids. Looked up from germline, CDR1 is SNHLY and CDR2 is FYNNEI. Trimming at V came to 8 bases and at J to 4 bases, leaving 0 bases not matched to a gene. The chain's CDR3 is CASDRGETQYF. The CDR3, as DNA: TGTGCCAGCGACAGGGGAGAGACCCAGTACTTC.

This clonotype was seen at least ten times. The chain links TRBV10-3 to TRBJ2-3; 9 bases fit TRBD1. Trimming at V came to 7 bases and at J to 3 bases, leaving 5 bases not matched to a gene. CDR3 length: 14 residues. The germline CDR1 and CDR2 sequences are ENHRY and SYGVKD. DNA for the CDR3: TGTGCCATCAAAAGAGGACAGGGGACAGATACGCAGTATTTT. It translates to CAIKRGQGTDTQYF.

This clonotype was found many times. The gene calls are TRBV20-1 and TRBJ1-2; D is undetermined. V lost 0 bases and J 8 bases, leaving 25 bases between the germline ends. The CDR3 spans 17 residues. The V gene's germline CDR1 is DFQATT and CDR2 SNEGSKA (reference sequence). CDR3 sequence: CSARDWINSSPESGYTF. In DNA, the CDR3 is TGCAGTGCTAGAGATTGGATAAACAGCTCCCCTGAGAGCGGCTACACCTTC.

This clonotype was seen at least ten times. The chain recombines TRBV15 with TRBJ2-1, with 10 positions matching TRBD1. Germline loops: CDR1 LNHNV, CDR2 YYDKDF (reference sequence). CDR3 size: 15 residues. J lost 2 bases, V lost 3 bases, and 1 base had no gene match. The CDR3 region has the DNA TGTGCCACCAGCAGGACAGGGGGCGCCTACAATGAGCAGTTCTTC. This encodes CATSRTGGAYNEQFF.